The 30 T cell receptor gamma chains reported below all come from one sample, sequenced in a study of γδ T cells in repeated Plasmodium falciparum infection. TCRdb reprocessed the multiplex PCR reads through CATT. In the table there are about 30,000 gamma-chain clones, under 1.5% of which are singletons. Gammadelta T cells were flow-sorted from PBMC into Vgamma9/Vdelta2+ and Vdelta2-negative populations for bulk analysis. Specimen: gamma-delta T cells from blood. These receptors came from a pool of human donors (malaria-infected and uninfected, not separated).

In its sample, this clone is medium-sized. The chain has TRGV9 and TRGJP2. The CDR3 covers 15 residues. Trimming at V came to 2 bases and at J to 1 base, leaving 4 bases not matched to a gene. The V gene's germline CDR1 is GITISATS and CDR2 ISYDGTV (reference sequence). In DNA, the CDR3 is TGTGCCTTGTGGGAGGGATCTAGTAGTGATTGGATCAAGACGTTT. It translates to CALWEGSSSDWIKTF.

This clone was seen at least ten times. The protein TCRdb gives is from a much larger clone and does not agree with this DNA's translation at residue 4, likely a read error; the protein shown here comes from the DNA. The chain links TRGV9 to TRGJ1 or TRGJ2. Germline matching of the DNA provided the J gene here, since TCRdb leaves it blank. Looked up from germline, CDR1 is GITISATS and CDR2 is ISYDGTV (reference sequence). The CDR3 contains 10 residues. V shed 9 bases and J 4 bases; nucleotides not matched to a gene: 3. CDR3 region: CALEYYKKLF. DNA of the CDR3: TGTGCCTTGGAGTATTATAAGAAACTCTTT.

As concerns this clone: This specimen includes other DNA sequences encoding the same CDR3. J is TRGJP2 and V is TRGV8. TCRdb supplies no J gene; here it was assigned by aligning the nucleotide sequence to germline. CDR3 length: 16 amino acids. Germline V CDR1 and CDR2: VENAVY, YDSYNSRV. V trimming: 2 bases; J trimming: 8 bases; junction bases outside the gene matches: 14. DNA of the CDR3: TGTGCCACCTGGGATATCGGGCCTTTCGGGGATTGGATCAAGACGTTT. It specifies CATWDIGPFGDWIKTF.

This clone was counted ten times or more. Translating this DNA gives a protein that differs at residue 7 from the TCRdb one, which belongs to a much larger clone; a read error is likely, and the protein shown is this translation. V is TRGV9 and J is TRGJP. The CDR3 contains 16 residues. CDR1 GITISATS and CDR2 ISYDGTV come from the germline V gene (reference sequence). After removal of 2 bases from V and 7 bases from J, the junction contained 5 bases not matched to a gene. The CDR3 is CALWEAMELGKKIKVF. CDR3 bases: TGTGCCTTGTGGGAGGCTATGGAGTTGGGCAAAAAAATCAAGGTATTT.

Notes on this clone: The protein given by TCRdb reflects a much larger clone and differs at residue 3 from this DNA's translation, likely from a read error; the protein shown is the DNA's translation. This chain uses TRGV9 with TRGJP1. TCRdb leaves out the J gene; it was filled in here by matching the DNA to germline. CDR1 and CDR2 (germline): GITISATS, ISYDGTV (reference sequence). CDR3 length: 14 amino acids. CDR3 amino acids: CASWENLTGWFKIF. CDR3 DNA sequence: TGTGCCTCGTGGGAGAACCTCACTGGTTGGTTCAAGATATTT.

This clone was counted many times. No DNA is shown, since the ends of the CDR3 on it are uncertain; the CDR3 is the one TCRdb lists. Other DNA sequences within the sample encode an identical CDR3. The CDR3 loop is CATWDSRSLIIRNSLAVEQHLLSQVSIGRIQHF. The V gene corresponds to TRGV3; no J gene was called. The CDR3 is made up of 33 amino acids, end residues included. CDR1 is VTNTFY, CDR2 YDVSTARD, per germline (reference sequence).

As regards this clone: Possible read error: a much larger clone is one base away. It is unclear where the CDR3 begins or ends on the DNA, so no DNA is shown, and the CDR3 is as TCRdb lists it. No J gene was named, though the V gene is TRGV5. The CDR3 region is 33 residues in length, termini included. Per the germline V gene, CDR1 is VINAFY and CDR2 is YDVSNSKD. The CDR3 sequence: CATWDRLGIIIRNSLAVEQHWVSQVSIGRIQHF.

This clone was seen more than once but under ten times. The rearrangement links TRGV4 to TRGJP1. The J gene, left out of TCRdb, was set here by checking the DNA against germline. From germline, CDR1 is EGSTGY and CDR2 YDSYTSSV. J was trimmed by 0 bases and V by 2 bases; bases with no gene match: 9. The CDR3 has 17 amino acids. The CDR3 sequence is CATWDAPKDTTGWFKIF. CDR3 in DNA: TGTGCCACCTGGGATGCCCCAAAGGATACCACTGGTTGGTTCAAGATATTT.

A word on this clone: Just one base apart from a much larger clone, this may be a read error. The DNA is omitted, as the CDR3 cannot be located on it reliably, and the CDR3 follows TCRdb's listing. The J gene has no call, while the V gene is TRGV5. CDR1 is VINAFY and CDR2 is YDVSNSKD in the germline V gene. Termini included, the CDR3 measures 31 amino acids. The CDR3 protein is CTTWDRLDIRNSLAVEQHWLSQVSIGRIQHF.

This clone has just a few counts. The protein recorded in TCRdb matches a much larger clone and deviates from this DNA's translation at residue 14, suggesting a read error; the protein here is obtained by translating the DNA. The gene calls are TRGV8 and TRGJ1 or TRGJ2. TCRdb gives no J gene; it was assigned here by matching the DNA to germline. The CDR3 covers 21 residues. The trim removed 2 bases at V and 4 bases at J, leaving 29 bases unmatched. CDR1 and CDR2 from the germline V gene are VENAVY and YDSYNSRV. This chain's CDR3 is CATWDTRPQGSPCKPYYKKLF. The CDR3 DNA follows: TGTGCCACCTGGGATACCCGGCCCCAAGGTTCACCTTGTAAACCCTATTATAAGAAACTCTTT.

The sample holds many counts of this clone. The protein in TCRdb stems from a much larger clone and differs at residue 4 from this DNA's translation, likely a read error; here the protein is translated from the DNA. DNA for the CDR3: TGTGCCTTGAGGGAGGTTCGGGGGGGTTGGTTCAAGATATTT. Translated: CALREVRGGWFKIF. This sequence joins TRGV9 and TRGJP1. The CDR3 spans 14 residues. Germline values: CDR1 GITISATS, CDR2 ISYDGTV (reference sequence).

This clone was detected many times. TCRdb attributes to this sequence the protein of a much larger clone, which differs from the DNA translation at residue 6; a read error is likely, and the protein displayed is translated from the DNA. The gene calls are TRGV9 and TRGJ1 or TRGJ2. The J gene, absent from TCRdb, was called here by matching the DNA to germline. J was trimmed by 0 bases and V by 2 bases; bases with no gene match: 7. Germline CDR1 reads GITISATS; CDR2 reads ISYDGTV (reference sequence). The CDR3 has 15 residues. The CDR3 loop reads CALWEGSRNYYKKLF. The CDR3 region has the DNA TGTGCCTTGTGGGAGGGCTCCAGGAATTATTATAAGAAACTCTTT.

There are many counts of this clone. This likely stems from a read error, as it lies one base from a far larger clone. Within the sample, other DNA sequences also encode this same CDR3. CDR3 nucleotide sequence: TGTGCCTTGTGGGAGGCCCCAGCGGGCCAGGAGTTGGGCAAAAAAATCAAGGTATTT. Protein: CALWEAPAGQELGKKIKVF. The chain uses TRGV9 and TRGJP. The germline V gene has CDR1 GITISATS and CDR2 ISYDGTV (reference sequence). The CDR3 has 19 amino acids. V gave up 2 bases and J gave up 7 bases; unmatched junction bases: 14.

This clone was counted many times. The TCRdb record carries a much larger clone's protein, which differs from this DNA's translation at residue 16; a read error is the likely cause, and the protein listed here is the DNA translation. No J gene was named, though the V gene is TRGV9. Germline-derived CDR1 and CDR2 are GITISATS and ISYDGTV (reference sequence). CDR3 size: 18 residues. The CDR3 region is CALWEDNKGELGKKIRVF. In DNA, the CDR3 is TGTGCCTTGTGGGAGGACAATAAGGGGGAGTTGGGCAAAAAAATCAGGGTATTT.

A few counts support this clone. The amino acid sequence in TCRdb belongs to a much larger clone and departs from this DNA's translation at residue 9, likely a sequencing read error; the sequence shown is translated from the DNA. The chain links TRGV2 to TRGJ1 or TRGJ2. TCRdb is silent on the J gene; assignment here came from matching the DNA to germline. Germline CDR1 is EGSNGY and CDR2 is YDSYNSKV. This CDR3 is 13 amino acids long. The CDR3 DNA sequence: TGTGCCACCTGGGACTGTCGATATTGTAAGAAACTCTTT. Residues: CATWDCRYCKKLF.

Worth noting for this clone: The amino acid sequence in TCRdb belongs to a much larger clone and departs from this DNA's translation at residue 10, likely a sequencing read error; the sequence shown is translated from the DNA. The V gene is TRGV4; the J gene was not called. The germline V gene has CDR1 EGSTGY and CDR2 YDSYTSSV. The CDR3 loop spans 12 amino acids. CDR3 sequence (DNA): TGTGCCACCTGGGATGGGCACTTGAGGAGACTCTTT. The encoded protein is CATWDGHLRRLF.

For this clone: TCRdb has a much larger clone's protein, which differs at residue 4 from the translation of this DNA, likely because of a read error; what is shown is the protein translated from the DNA. The chain links TRGV9 to TRGJP1. TCRdb gives no J gene; it was assigned here by matching the DNA to germline. V shed 11 bases and J 4 bases; nucleotides not matched to a gene: 4. The length of the CDR3 is 11 residues. CDR1 is GITISATS and CDR2 is ISYDGTV in the germline V gene (reference sequence). The CDR3 protein is CASITGWFKIF. The DNA of the CDR3 is TGTGCCTCGATCACTGGTTGGTTCAAGATATTT.

This clone has only a few counts. A single base is all that separates this from a far larger clone, so a read error is likely. Different DNA sequences within this sample yield the same CDR3. The V gene corresponds to TRGV9; no J gene was called. Germline CDR1 and CDR2: GITISATS and ISYDGTV (reference sequence). This CDR3 contains 13 residues. This CDR3 is CALWEGPYYKKLF. DNA of the CDR3: TGTGCCTTGTGGGAGGGACCTTATTATAAGAAACTCTTC.

A few counts support this clone. This may come from a read error, since a much larger clone is one base off. It is unclear where the CDR3 begins or ends on the DNA, so no DNA is shown, and the CDR3 is as TCRdb lists it. The V gene is TRGV9; the J gene was not called. The CDR3 spans 13 residues, counting both ends. CDR1 and CDR2 from the germline V gene are GITISATS and ISYDGTV (reference sequence). Here the CDR3 reads CALWEGYYYKKLF.

This clone has a count of ten or more. CDR3 loop: CATWDNREDKKLF. CDR3 nucleotides: TGTGCCACCTGGGATAATCGGGAAGATAAGAAACTCTTT. V gene TRGV4 combines with J gene TRGJ1 or TRGJ2. V shed 3 bases, J shed 8 bases, and the junction held 10 bases outside the gene matches. Germline CDR1 EGSTGY, CDR2 YDSYTSSV. The CDR3 is made up of 13 amino acids.

This clone was picked up a small number of times. Compared with germline, one end of the junction differs, possibly owing to a read error. This sequence joins TRGV9 and TRGJP. The J gene, left out of TCRdb, was set here by checking the DNA against germline. CDR3 length: 12 residues. Germline-derived CDR1 and CDR2 are GITISATS and ISYDGTV (reference sequence). The CDR3 protein is CAGSWAKKIKVF. CDR3 sequence (DNA): TGCGCCGGGAGTTGGGCAAAAAAAATCAAGGTATTT.

This clone was seen repeatedly, ten times or more. A far bigger clonotype differs at one base, so this is likely a read error. The chain combines TRGV9 with TRGJ1 or TRGJ2. Germline V CDR1 and CDR2: GITISATS, ISYDGTV (reference sequence). There are 10 residues in the CDR3. The CDR3 loop reads CALREDKKLF. As DNA, the CDR3 is TGTGCCTTGCGGGAGGATAAGAAACTCTTT.

The table lists this clone with a few counts. This probably arose from a read error, given a far larger clone one base away. The same CDR3 can be traced to other DNA sequences in this sample. The chain employs TRGV4 and TRGJ1 or TRGJ2. In the absence of a J gene in TCRdb, the DNA was matched to germline to assign it here. There are 13 residues in the CDR3. V trimming: 4 bases; J trimming: 5 bases; junction bases outside the gene matches: 8. Per germline, CDR1 EGSTGY and CDR2 YDSYTSSV. The DNA for the CDR3 is TGTGCCACCTGGGACTCCCTAAATTATAAGAAACTCTTT. Encoded protein: CATWDSLNYKKLF.

This clone has at least ten counts. For this DNA, TCRdb reports the protein of a much larger clone, which diverges at residue 8, most likely from a read error; the protein presented here is translated directly from the DNA. The V and J genes are TRGV2 and TRGJ1 or TRGJ2. TCRdb leaves out the J gene; it was filled in here by matching the DNA to germline. The trim removed 1 base at V and 6 bases at J, leaving 9 bases unmatched. There are 14 residues in the CDR3. Germline CDR1 reads EGSNGY; CDR2 reads YDSYNSKV. CDR3 loop: CATWDGRRIYKKLF. CDR3 DNA: TGTGCCACCTGGGACGGACGACGCATTTATAAGAAACTCTTT.

A few counts support this clone. The TCRdb protein, from a much larger clone, departs from this DNA's translation at residue 7, likely by read error; the protein shown derives from the DNA. CDR3 in amino acids: CALWEVRVKELGKKIKVF. For the CDR3, the DNA is TGTGCCTTGTGGGAGGTGCGTGTAAAAGAGTTGGGCAAAAAAATCAAGGTATTT. The gene calls are TRGV9 and TRGJP. TCRdb lists no J gene, so it was determined here by aligning the DNA to germline. This CDR3 contains 18 residues. J was trimmed by 5 bases and V by 0 bases; bases with no gene match: 7. Germline V CDR1 and CDR2: GITISATS, ISYDGTV (reference sequence).

This clone was detected many times. V and J are TRGV8 and TRGJ1 or TRGJ2. There are 14 residues in the CDR3. Looked up from germline, CDR1 is VENAVY and CDR2 is YDSYNSRV. The V segment lost 4 bases and the J segment 5 bases; nucleotides outside the gene matches: 11. CDR3 DNA sequence: TGTGCCACCTGGGAAGTCCCCAAGCATTATAAGAAACTCTTT. Residues: CATWEVPKHYKKLF.

This clone was seen at least ten times. A far larger clone is one base from this, pointing to a likely read error. The chain carries TRGV5 and TRGJ1 or TRGJ2. The CDR3 runs to 16 residues. Germline-derived CDR1 and CDR2 are VINAFY and YDVSNSKD. With V trimmed by 0 bases and J by 5 bases, 13 bases remained unmatched. CDR3: CATWDRPKWGNYKKLF. The DNA for the CDR3 is TGTGCCACCTGGGACAGGCCTAAGTGGGGTAATTATAAGAAACTCTTT.

In this sample, this clone is medium-sized. The chain joins TRGV4 to TRGJ1 or TRGJ2. Trimming removed 2 bases from V and 5 bases from J; junction bases left unmatched: 6. Germline CDR1 and CDR2: EGSTGY and YDSYTSSV. This CDR3 contains 13 residues. CDR3 sequence reads: CATWDVPHYKKLF. CDR3 sequence (DNA): TGTGCCACCTGGGATGTCCCCCATTATAAGAAACTCTTT.

This clone has ten or more counts. The protein in TCRdb stems from a much larger clone and differs at residue 8 from this DNA's translation, likely a read error; here the protein is translated from the DNA. The genes are TRGV4 and TRGJ1 or TRGJ2. V lost 2 bases, J lost 12 bases, and 16 bases stayed unmatched. The length of the CDR3 is 14 residues. Germline CDR1 and CDR2: EGSTGY and YDSYTSSV. CDR3 sequence reads: CATWDVEGGRRKLF. In DNA, the CDR3 is TGTGCCACCTGGGATGTGGAAGGCGGAAGGCGGAAACTCTTT.

As to this clone: This is likely an artifact of a read error, given a far larger clone one base away. The same CDR3 also results from other DNA sequences found in this sample. This chain links TRGV8 with TRGJ1 or TRGJ2. This CDR3 region has 12 residues. The V gene's germline CDR1 is VENAVY and CDR2 YDSYNSRV. The CDR3 here is CATWDSPYKKLF. CDR3 DNA sequence: TGTGCCACCTGGGATAGCCCTTATAAGAAACTTTTT.